The 23 T cell receptor beta chains listed next were all sequenced from one sample in a study of blood T cell repertoires in COVID-19. The table came from immunoSEQ multiplex PCR; TCRdb's copy has only in-frame clones and leaves some out. The profile covers tens of thousands of clones, with 88% appearing a single time and about 5% taken by the ten largest. Sequencing used peripheral blood. These receptors came from a human donor in a cohort sampled during active COVID-19.

The chain is built from TRBV7-2 and TRBJ2-5, with TRBD2 as a possible D gene (5 bases). Germline assignment: CDR1 SGHTA and CDR2 FQGNSA. This CDR3 has 16 amino acids. V lost 5 bases and J lost 4, with 20 bases in between. The CDR3 region is CASSLDSVAVGETQYF. The CDR3 nucleotides read TGTGCCAGCAGCCTCGATAGCGTTGCCGTCGGAGAGACCCAGTACTTC.

The count of this clone is one. The V gene is TRBV6-2 or TRBV6-3, the J gene TRBJ2-1, with TRBD2 matching 8 bases. The CDR3 has 16 residues. The germline CDR1 and CDR2 sequences are MNHEY and SVGEGT. Losses at the gene ends were 4 bases for V and 6 bases for J; bases not matched to a gene: 11. The CDR3, as DNA: TGTGCCAGCAGTTCGGCGGGAGGACCCGACGGCAATGAGCAGTTCTTC. This gives the protein CASSSAGGPDGNEQFF.

The V gene is TRBV28, the J gene TRBJ1-2; 9 nucleotides match TRBD1. This CDR3 contains 15 residues. The ends lost 8 bases at V and 1 base at J; junction bases unmatched: 8. Looked up from germline, CDR1 is MDHEN and CDR2 is SYDVKM. The chain's CDR3 is CASYQRTGVNYGYTF. The CDR3 DNA reads TGTGCCAGCTATCAAAGGACAGGGGTTAACTATGGCTACACCTTC.

The V call is TRBV7-9, the J call TRBJ1-4; possibly TRBD1 for D (6 bases). The germline V and J ends were trimmed by 6 bases and 0 bases, with 11 bases remaining between them. The germline CDR1 and CDR2 sequences are SEHNR and FQNEAQ (reference sequence). This CDR3 is built from 15 residues. The CDR3 region is CASSRQAATNEKLFF. In nucleotides, the CDR3 is TGTGCCAGCAGTAGACAGGCCGCAACTAATGAAAAACTGTTTTTT.

V usage is TRBV10-1 and J usage is TRBJ2-2; TRBD2 agrees at 7 bases. J was trimmed by 6 bases and V by 4 bases; bases with no gene match: 8. The CDR3 covers 15 residues. CDR1 WNHNN and CDR2 SYGVQD come from the germline V gene (reference sequence). The CDR3 reads CASSGARGSAGELFF. The CDR3 DNA sequence: TGCGCCAGCAGTGGAGCGCGGGGGTCCGCCGGGGAGCTGTTTTTT.

This clone was counted a single time. V gene TRBV29-1 combines with J gene TRBJ2-1; 10 bases line up with TRBD2. With 6 bases clipped from V and 2 bases from J, the junction kept 4 bases outside the gene matches. CDR3 length equals 14 residues. The V gene's germline CDR1 is SQVTM and CDR2 ANQGSEA. The CDR3 DNA sequence: TGCAGCGTCGTAACTAGCGGGGCCTACAATGAGCAGTTCTTC. Translating gives CSVVTSGAYNEQFF.

The rearrangement links TRBV2 to TRBJ2-1, with a possible D match to TRBD1 (7 bases). Trimming took 3 bases from V and 7 from J, leaving 16 bases between them. Germline lookup yields CDR1 SNHLY and CDR2 FYNNEI. The CDR3 has 15 residues. The CDR3 sequence: CASSDDRDWGNEQFF. CDR3 in DNA: TGTGCCAGCAGTGATGACAGGGACTGGGGGAATGAGCAGTTCTTC.

CDR3: CASSAKETQYF. CDR3 coding DNA: TGTGCCAGCAGCGCGAAAGAGACCCAGTACTTC. The V call is TRBV7-2, the J call TRBJ2-5; D unresolved. V was trimmed by 5 bases and J by 3 bases, leaving 4 bases between them. The CDR3 is 11 residues long. Germline CDR1 is SGHTA and CDR2 is FQGNSA.

V and J are TRBV24-1 and TRBJ1-2; the match to TRBD1 covers 10 bases. The CDR3 is made up of 15 amino acids. CDR1 KGHDR and CDR2 SFDVKD come from the germline V gene. Trimming cost V 2 bases and J 4 bases; bases outside gene matches: 3. CDR3 sequence reads: CATSDWGQGTYGYTF. The CDR3 DNA follows: TGTGCCACCAGTGATTGGGGACAGGGGACCTATGGCTACACCTTC.

The J gene is TRBJ2-5, the V gene TRBV7-6; perhaps TRBD2 as D (6 bases). V lost 8 bases and J lost 5, with 24 bases in between. Germline lookup yields CDR1 SGHVS and CDR2 FNYEAQ. The CDR3 is 16 amino acids. The CDR3 nucleotides are TGTGCCAGCCACTTCCGGGGGAAGGGTCGAGGGGAGACCCAGTACTTC. Its protein product is CASHFRGKGRGETQYF.

The rearrangement uses TRBV27 and TRBJ1-1; maybe TRBD1 (5 bases). The CDR3 is made up of 13 amino acids. Looked up from germline, CDR1 is MNHEY and CDR2 is SMNVEV (reference sequence). V was pared by 2 bases and J by 6 bases, with 10 bases between. The CDR3 region has the DNA TGTGCCAGCAGTTTAAACCGACAGTCTGAAGCTTTCTTT. Its translation: CASSLNRQSEAFF.

The genes are TRBV4-2 and TRBJ2-7, with TRBD2 matching over 7 bases. The CDR3 has 15 amino acids. V lost 4 bases, J lost 0 bases, and 6 bases stayed unmatched. From germline, CDR1 is LGHNA and CDR2 YNFKEQ. CDR3 loop: CASSPRGVGSYEQYF. CDR3 DNA sequence: TGTGCCAGCAGCCCCCGGGGGGTTGGCTCCTACGAGCAGTACTTC.

The V and J genes are TRBV7-2 and TRBJ2-2, with TRBD2 identical over 11 bases. Germline CDR1 is SGHTA and CDR2 is FQGNSA. Trimming at V came to 5 bases and at J to 8 bases, leaving 4 bases not matched to a gene. This CDR3 is built from 14 residues. The DNA of the CDR3 is TGTGCCAGCAGCGCGACTAGCGGGATGGGGGAGCTGTTTTTT. Protein: CASSATSGMGELFF.

This clone showed up just once. The chain has TRBV2 and TRBJ2-2; 7 positions agree with TRBD2. Trimming cost V 10 bases and J 6 bases; bases outside gene matches: 2. This CDR3 is built from 11 residues. Germline-derived CDR1 and CDR2 are SNHLY and FYNNEI. The CDR3 reads CATAGAGELFF. The CDR3 nucleotides are TGTGCCACCGCGGGGGCCGGGGAGCTGTTTTTT.

The chain joins TRBV2 to TRBJ1-2; 9 nucleotides line up with TRBD1. The CDR3 has 14 amino acids. The germline V gene has CDR1 SNHLY and CDR2 FYNNEI. V lost 6 bases and J lost 3; bases outside the gene matches: 5. The CDR3 is CASRPGTGHYGYTF. DNA for the CDR3: TGTGCCAGCAGGCCAGGGACAGGGCACTATGGCTACACCTTC.

The rearrangement joins TRBV5-1 to TRBJ1-1; maybe TRBD1 (6 bases). V dropped 4 bases and J dropped 3 bases, with 13 bases sitting between them. Germline-derived CDR1 and CDR2 are SGHRS and YFSETQ. This CDR3 is 14 amino acids long. DNA for the CDR3: TGCGCCAGCAGCAGTGGACAGTTGGACACTGAAGCTTTCTTT. It codes for CASSSGQLDTEAFF.

This chain links TRBV5-8 with TRBJ1-2; 10 bases map to TRBD1. The CDR3 loop spans 15 amino acids. With 4 bases clipped from V and 2 bases from J, the junction kept 5 bases outside the gene matches. Germline loops: CDR1 SGHTS, CDR2 YDEGEE. This CDR3 reads CASSPRGQGNYGYTF. The CDR3 DNA reads as TGTGCCAGCAGCCCCCGGGGACAGGGGAACTATGGCTACACCTTC.

The CDR3 protein is CASSPGLARDEQYF. The CDR3 DNA reads TGTGCCAGCAGCCCGGGACTAGCGAGGGACGAGCAGTACTTC. The chain couples TRBV5-4 to TRBJ2-7; 10 nucleotides align to TRBD2. CDR1 SGHNT and CDR2 YYREEE come from the germline V gene (reference sequence). The CDR3 is made up of 14 amino acids. Germline trimming cut 4 bases from V and 5 bases from J; bases unmatched to any gene: 6.

The chain is built from TRBV9 and TRBJ1-6; the match to TRBD1 covers 7 bases. CDR3 length equals 15 residues. Germline V gene lookup returns CDR1 SGDLS and CDR2 YYNGEE. V lost 4 bases to trimming and J lost 7 bases; unmatched junction nucleotides: 8. The CDR3 DNA reads TGTGCCAGCAGCCCACGACAGGGCAACAATTCACCCCTCCACTTT. It is translated as CASSPRQGNNSPLHF.

The chain joins TRBV5-1 to TRBJ1-3, with 7 bases identical to TRBD1. With V trimmed by 2 bases and J by 2 bases, 7 bases remained unmatched. CDR1 is SGHRS, CDR2 YFSETQ, per germline. The CDR3 sequence is 16 residues long. The CDR3 is CASSLMTGTAGNTIYF. In DNA, the CDR3 is TGCGCCAGCAGCTTAATGACAGGGACCGCTGGAAACACCATATATTTT.

CDR3 in DNA: TGTGCCAGCTCCCCGGGACAGGGAGATGGCTACACCTTC. This sequence encodes CASSPGQGDGYTF. The chain joins TRBV18 to TRBJ1-2; TRBD1 matches at 9 bases. Losses at the gene ends were 6 bases for V and 6 bases for J; bases not matched to a gene: 5. Germline V CDR1 and CDR2: KGHSH, LQKENI. The CDR3 has 13 residues. The variable domain in full, completed from reference TRBV18 and TRBJ1-2, reads NAGVMQNPRHLVRRRGQEARLRCSPMKGHSHVYWYRQLPEEGLKFMVYLQKENIIDESGMPKERFSAEFPKEGPSILRIQQVVRGDSAAYFCASSPGQGDGYTFGSGTRLTVV.

This clone has just one count. This rearrangement joins TRBV2 to TRBJ2-7, with 10 positions matching TRBD1. The CDR3 consists of 13 residues. With V trimmed by 6 bases and J by 3 bases, 2 bases remained unmatched. Germline-derived CDR1 and CDR2 are SNHLY and FYNNEI. The chain's CDR3 is CASSRDRGYEQYF. The CDR3 coding sequence is TGTGCCAGCAGCCGGGACAGGGGCTACGAGCAGTACTTC. The full variable domain, completed using reference TRBV2 and TRBJ2-7, is EPEVTQTPSHQVTQMGQEVILRCVPISNHLYFYWYRQILGQKVEFLVSFYNNEISEKSEIFDDQFSVERPDGSNFTLKIRSTKLEDSAMYFCASSRDRGYEQYFGPGTRLTVT.

The CDR3 DNA follows: TGTGCCAGCAGACCGGGACAGGGGTCGGCGGCTGAAGCTTTCTTT. Translated: CASRPGQGSAAEAFF. This chain connects TRBV7-9 to TRBJ1-1, with 10 bases identical to TRBD1. The CDR3 covers 15 residues. V dropped 6 bases and J dropped 6; count of bases not matched to a gene: 10. Germline CDR1 reads SEHNR; CDR2 reads FQNEAQ (reference sequence).